Presented here are 13 T cell receptor beta chains from one specimen sequenced in a study of T cells in Graves' hyperthyroidism and ophthalmopathy (dated by TCRdb to about 2019). Libraries were constructed by multiplex PCR. The sequencer was an Illumina HiSeq 2000. The TCR beta CDR3 regions were amplified from RNA transcripts. A first-round RT-PCR of the TCR CDR3 used the HTBI primer set with the Qiagen OneStep RT-PCR kit. TCRdb's own reprocessing of the public reads used fastp at Q25 and MiXCR and kept productive beta chains. Duplicate CDR3 protein sequences are folded into a single record with the most common DNA and genes. This sample is represented by about 420,000 distinct CDR3 sequences; roughly 13% of them were singletons. The top ten hold approximately 5.3% of the sample. Specimen: blood. The receptors here all came from a woman aged 18-30 years with Graves' hyperthyroidism.

The table lists this clonotype with a few counts. V usage is TRBV12-3 or TRBV12-4 and J usage is TRBJ1-3; a possible D gene is TRBD1 (5 bases). The CDR3 runs to 15 residues. Trimming took 8 bases from V and 4 from J, leaving 18 bases between them. The CDR3 DNA reads TGTGCCAGCTTCCCGGACCGGGGACTGGGAAACACCATATATTTT. Protein: CASFPDRGLGNTIYF.

This clonotype came up many times. This rearrangement joins TRBV30 to TRBJ1-5; D remains ambiguous. The V gene's germline CDR1 is GTSNPN and CDR2 SVGIG (reference sequence). The V gene lost 0 bases and the J gene lost 4 bases, with 7 bases spanning the gap. The length of the CDR3 is 13 residues. The CDR3 sequence: CAWSVKRNQPQHF. CDR3 nucleotide sequence: TGTGCCTGGAGTGTAAAAAGGAATCAGCCCCAGCATTTT.

This clonotype was seen only a few times. The chain recombines TRBV28 with TRBJ1-6, with 10 nucleotides matching TRBD1. Looked up from germline, CDR1 is MDHEN and CDR2 is SYDVKM. This CDR3 is built from 16 residues. J lost 7 bases, V lost 5 bases, and 8 bases had no gene match. DNA for the CDR3: TGTGCCAGCAGTGTAGGGGACAGGGGTGTGAATTCACCCCTCCACTTT. This sequence encodes CASSVGDRGVNSPLHF.

This clonotype appeared many times. The chain uses TRBV6-1 and TRBJ2-5, with 7 bases matching TRBD1. Looked up from germline, CDR1 is MNHNS and CDR2 is SASEGT. The CDR3 length is 15 residues. V was clipped by 5 bases and J by 0 bases; unmatched bases: 6. CDR3 nucleotide sequence: TGTGCCAGCAGTACGGGACAGACGTACCAAGAGACCCAGTACTTC. Amino acids: CASSTGQTYQETQYF.

Regarding this clonotype: One junction end does not reproduce the germline sequence, and a read error may be involved. This chain uses TRBV15 with TRBJ1-5; D unclear. This CDR3 comprises 16 residues. Germline values: CDR1 LNHNV, CDR2 YYDKDF (reference sequence). The CDR3 DNA is TGTGCCACCAGCCGAGAGGGCGGATTTAGCAATCAGCCCCAGCATTTT. Residues: CATSREGGFSNQPQHF. The full variable domain, with the rest looked up from reference TRBV15 and TRBJ1-5, is DAMVIQNPRYQVTQFGKPVTLSCSQTLNHNVMYWYQQKSSQAPKLLFHYYDKDFNNEADTPDNFQSRRPNTSFCFLDIRSPGLGDTAMYLCATSREGGFSNQPQHFGDGTRLSIL.

This clonotype was counted many times. The chain couples TRBV18 to TRBJ1-1; D gene uncertain. CDR3 length equals 13 residues. CDR1 is KGHSH, CDR2 LQKENI, per germline. V gave up 6 bases and J gave up 1 base, with 9 bases separating them. CDR3 bases: TGTGCCAGCTCCGCACAGAGGAACACTGAAGCTTTCTTT. As protein: CASSAQRNTEAFF.

This clonotype was counted between two and nine times. V and J are TRBV5-1 and TRBJ2-5; no definite D call. Germline CDR1 is SGHRS and CDR2 is YFSETQ. V was trimmed by 4 bases and J by 5 bases, leaving 12 bases between them. There are 13 residues in the CDR3. The CDR3: CASSARIVETQYF. The CDR3 nucleotides read TGCGCCAGCAGCGCCAGGATTGTTGAGACCCAGTACTTC. Filled out from reference TRBV5-1 and TRBJ2-5, the complete variable domain reads KAGVTQTPRYLIKTRGQQVTLSCSPISGHRSVSWYQQTPGQGLQFLFEYFSETQRNKGNFPGRFSGRQFSNSRSEMNVSTLELGDSALYLCASSARIVETQYFGPGTRLLVL.

This clonotype has only a few counts. The rearrangement joins TRBV12-3 or TRBV12-4 to TRBJ1-4, with D possibly matching TRBD1 (6 bases). The ends were cut back, 7 bases at V and 3 bases at J, with 12 bases in the middle. The CDR3 is 14 residues long. This CDR3 is CASTPGAPNEKLFF. Here the CDR3 DNA reads TGTGCCAGCACCCCAGGGGCACCTAATGAAAAACTGTTTTTT.

This clonotype was seen a few times. The V gene is TRBV5-1, the J gene TRBJ2-7, with D unresolved. Germline CDR1 is SGHRS and CDR2 is YFSETQ. This CDR3 has 13 residues. The V gene lost 2 bases and the J gene lost 2 bases, with 8 bases spanning the gap. The chain's CDR3 is CASSFGITYEQYF. The CDR3 DNA is TGCGCCAGCAGCTTTGGGATTACCTACGAGCAGTACTTC.

V and J are TRBV29-1 and TRBJ1-1; the D gene is possibly TRBD1 (6 bases). V lost 7 bases and J 7 bases, leaving 16 bases between the germline ends. Germline V gene lookup returns CDR1 SQVTM and CDR2 ANQGSEA. CDR3 size: 12 residues. The DNA of the CDR3 is TGCAGCGCCCGGGGAGGGGGGGGTGAAGCTTTCTTT. It encodes CSARGGGGEAFF.

This clonotype was recorded at least ten times. J is TRBJ2-7 and V is TRBV12-3 or TRBV12-4; perhaps TRBD1 as D (5 bases). The CDR3 runs 14 residues. V was clipped by 5 bases and J by 5 bases, with 16 bases between them. For the CDR3, the DNA is TGTGCCAGCAGTACCGTCATTCAGGGCCACGAGCAGTACTTC. Translation gives CASSTVIQGHEQYF.

This clonotype was recorded many times. This chain joins TRBV5-1 and TRBJ1-5; 7 nucleotides align to TRBD1. Germline-derived CDR1 and CDR2 are SGHRS and YFSETQ. V shed 0 bases and J 0 bases; nucleotides not matched to a gene: 3. This CDR3 has 16 residues. The CDR3 sequence is CASSLGPGGSNQPQHF. CDR3 nucleotides: TGCGCCAGCAGCTTGGGGCCAGGGGGTAGCAATCAGCCCCAGCATTTT. Full variable domain (missing parts from reference TRBV5-1 and TRBJ1-5): KAGVTQTPRYLIKTRGQQVTLSCSPISGHRSVSWYQQTPGQGLQFLFEYFSETQRNKGNFPGRFSGRQFSNSRSEMNVSTLELGDSALYLCASSLGPGGSNQPQHFGDGTRLSIL.

The table lists this clonotype with many counts. This chain joins TRBV7-9 and TRBJ2-7; D might be TRBD2 (6 bases). Germline assignment: CDR1 SEHNR and CDR2 FQNEAQ (reference sequence). Trimming left V 5 bases short and J 4 bases short, with 18 bases between. The CDR3 covers 15 residues. The CDR3 region is CASSPPIGGPYEQYF. The CDR3 coding sequence is TGTGCCAGCAGCCCCCCCATTGGAGGGCCGTACGAGCAGTACTTC.